This T cell receptor (beta chain) was sequenced in a study of T cells in women clearing cervical HPV infection. A remark on this clone: Its antigen is not identified. Coverage ceases 3 residues before the CDR3 finishes, and the germline J gene fills in the end.

Prevalent HPV16 infections were excluded; only incident single HPV16 infections included. Between the trimmed V and J ends, which lost 5 bases and 4 bases, there was a span of 15 bases. This CDR3 region has 14 residues. The germline gives CDR1 MNHEY, CDR2 SVGEGT. General study results and limits: Each sample's T-cell count was unknown, possibly confounding richness. TRBV6-7 relative abundance averaged approximately 0.1% in cases and about 0.17% in controls.

Sequencing was performed with immunoSEQ multiplex PCR; in TCRdb, only in-frame clones are kept and a portion is missing. In all, the sample yields tens of thousands of clones. Sequencing was performed on blood buffy coat. This clonotype originated in a woman aged 18 to 75 with a cervical HPV16 infection that either progressed to CIN3+ or cleared (not recorded which). J is TRBJ2-7 and V is TRBV6-2 or TRBV6-3; maybe TRBD1 (6 bases). The DNA read from the CDR3 is TGTGCCAGCAGTACCGGACAGAGCTTATACGAG. Amino acid sequence: CASSTGQSLYE. The complete CDR3 reads CASSTGQSLYEQYF.